The TCR beta chain under discussion was sequenced for a study of cytomegalovirus exposure and HLA in healthy donors. PCR amplification relied on 60 Vbeta primers (plus 13 Jbeta primers). Assay used: immunoSEQ multiplex PCR; TCRdb lists only in-frame clones, some missing. The data hold around 94,000 clones, with approximately 84% observed a single time. This CDR3 has 15 amino acids. The germline V gene encodes CDR1 MGHRA and CDR2 YSYEKL. The V and J ends lost 2 bases and 2 bases, in that order; junction bases with no gene match: 6. The sequenced sample consisted of PBMCs. This TCR was recovered from a man younger than 35 in good health and CMV-seronegative. The V gene is TRBV4-1, the J gene TRBJ2-7; 7 bases map to TRBD1. The CDR3 nucleotides read TGCGCCAGCAGCCAACAAGGGGGCCGTCCCTACGAGCAGTACTTC. Translating it yields CASSQQGGRPYEQYF.